Following are 3 T cell receptor beta chains from one sample sequenced in a study of cytomegalovirus exposure and HLA in healthy donors. With 60 Vbeta and 13 Jbeta primers, the PCR was carried out. Produced via immunoSEQ multiplex PCR; TCRdb's table is partial and in-frame only. The data hold some 120,000 clones, with 55% to 75% observed a single time. The sample comprised PBMCs. The receptors were sampled from a man aged 30 to 39 in good health and CMV-seropositive.

The CDR3 DNA reads TGTGCCAGCAAACAGTCCACAGATACGCAGTATTTT. Translated, it gives CASKQSTDTQYF. The chain couples TRBV28 to TRBJ2-3, with no clear D. V lost 7 bases and J lost 2, with 7 bases in between. CDR1 and CDR2 from the germline V gene are MDHEN and SYDVKM. This CDR3 spans 12 amino acids. The entire variable domain, with the rest obtained from reference TRBV28 and TRBJ2-3, is as follows: DVKVTQSSRYLVKRTGEKVFLECVQDMDHENMFWYRQDPGLGLRLIYFSYDVKMKEKGDIPEGYSVSREKKERFSLILESASTNQTSMYLCASKQSTDTQYFGPGTRLTVL.

The chain couples TRBV4-1 to TRBJ1-2; the D gene is possibly TRBD1 (5 bases). Per germline, CDR1 MGHRA and CDR2 YSYEKL. With 3 bases removed from V and 3 bases from J, the gap between germline ends came to 14 bases. The CDR3 contains 15 residues. CDR3 DNA: TGCGCCAGCAGCCACGGTCAGGGTTCTCACTATGGCTACACCTTC. Encoded protein: CASSHGQGSHYGYTF.

The table lists this clone with a count of one. The rearrangement links TRBV5-8 to TRBJ2-1; 9 positions match TRBD1. The CDR3 is made up of 15 amino acids. CDR1 is SGHTS and CDR2 is YDEGEE in the germline V gene. The ends lost 2 bases at V and 3 bases at J; junction bases unmatched: 3. The chain's CDR3 is CASSLTGGSYNEQFF. DNA for the CDR3: TGTGCCAGCAGCTTAACAGGGGGCAGCTACAATGAGCAGTTCTTC.